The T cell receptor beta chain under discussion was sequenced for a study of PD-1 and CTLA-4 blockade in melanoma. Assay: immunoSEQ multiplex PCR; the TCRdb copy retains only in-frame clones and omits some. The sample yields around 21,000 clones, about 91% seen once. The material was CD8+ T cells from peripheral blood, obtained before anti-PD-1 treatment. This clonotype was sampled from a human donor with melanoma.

As DNA, the CDR3 is TGTGCCAGCAGCCAGGGACTCATTGAGCAGTTCTTC. Its translation is CASSQGLIEQFF. The J gene is TRBJ2-1, the V gene TRBV7-8, with D possibly being TRBD2 (6 bases). The V gene's germline CDR1 is SGHVS and CDR2 FQNEAQ. Deletions cut 5 bases from V and 9 bases from J, with 11 bases between. The CDR3 spans 12 residues.